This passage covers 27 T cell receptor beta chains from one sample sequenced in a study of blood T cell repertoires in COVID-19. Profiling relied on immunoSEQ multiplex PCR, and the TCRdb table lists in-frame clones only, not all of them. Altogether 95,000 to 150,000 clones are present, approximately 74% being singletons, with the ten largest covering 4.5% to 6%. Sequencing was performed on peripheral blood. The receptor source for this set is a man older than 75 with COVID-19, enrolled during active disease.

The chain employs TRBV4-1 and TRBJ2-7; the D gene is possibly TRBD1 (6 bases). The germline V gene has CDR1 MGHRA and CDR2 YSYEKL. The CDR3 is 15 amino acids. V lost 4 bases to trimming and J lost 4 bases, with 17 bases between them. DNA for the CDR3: TGCGCCAGCAGCCCTAAAACAGGGACCAGTTACGAGCAGTACTTC. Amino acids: CASSPKTGTSYEQYF.

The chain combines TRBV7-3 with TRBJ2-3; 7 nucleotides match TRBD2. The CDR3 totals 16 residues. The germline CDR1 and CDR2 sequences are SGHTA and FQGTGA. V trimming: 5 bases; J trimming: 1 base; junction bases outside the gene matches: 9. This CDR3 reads CASSQISGPGTDTQYF. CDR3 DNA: TGTGCCAGCAGCCAAATTAGCGGGCCCGGCACAGATACGCAGTATTTT.

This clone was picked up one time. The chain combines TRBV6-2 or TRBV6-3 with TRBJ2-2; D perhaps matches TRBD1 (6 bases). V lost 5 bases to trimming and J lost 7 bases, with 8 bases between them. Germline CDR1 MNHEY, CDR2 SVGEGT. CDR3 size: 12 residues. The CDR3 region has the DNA TGTGCCAGCAGTACAGGGTTCGGGGAGCTGTTTTTT. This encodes CASSTGFGELFF.

CDR3 sequence (DNA): TGTGCCAGCAGCCAAGATATAACGAGTTACGAGCAGTACTTC. This sequence encodes CASSQDITSYEQYF. The chain employs TRBV3-1 (or the pseudogene TRBV3-2) and TRBJ2-7, with D unclear. Germline V gene data show CDR1 as LGHDT and CDR2 as YNNKEL (reference sequence). This CDR3 contains 14 residues. The V end lost 0 bases, the J end lost 4 bases, and 10 bases lay between the germline ends.

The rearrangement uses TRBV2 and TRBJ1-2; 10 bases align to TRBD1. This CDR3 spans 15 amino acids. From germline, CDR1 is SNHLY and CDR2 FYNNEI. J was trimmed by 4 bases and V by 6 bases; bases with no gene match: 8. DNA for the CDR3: TGTGCCAGCAGCCTTCGGGACAGGGGATCCTATGGCTACACCTTC. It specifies CASSLRDRGSYGYTF.

CDR3 loop: CASSPDRAYGYTF. The CDR3, as DNA: TGTGCCAGCAGCCCTGACAGGGCCTATGGCTACACCTTC. The gene calls are TRBV6-2 or TRBV6-3 and TRBJ1-2, with TRBD1 matching 7 bases. This CDR3 has 13 residues. In germline, CDR1 is MNHEY, CDR2 SVGEGT. V lost 6 bases and J lost 4; bases outside the gene matches: 5.

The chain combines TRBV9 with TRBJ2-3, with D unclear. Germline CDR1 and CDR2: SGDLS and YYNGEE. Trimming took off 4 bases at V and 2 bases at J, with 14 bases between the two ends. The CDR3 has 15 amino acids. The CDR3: CASSPSSWSTDTQYF. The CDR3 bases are TGTGCCAGCAGCCCCTCGAGTTGGTCCACAGATACGCAGTATTTT.

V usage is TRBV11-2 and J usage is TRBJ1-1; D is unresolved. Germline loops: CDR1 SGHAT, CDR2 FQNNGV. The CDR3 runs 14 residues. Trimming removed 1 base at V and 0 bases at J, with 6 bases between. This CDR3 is CASSLVSVNTEAFF. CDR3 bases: TGTGCCAGCAGCTTAGTTTCAGTGAACACTGAAGCTTTCTTT.

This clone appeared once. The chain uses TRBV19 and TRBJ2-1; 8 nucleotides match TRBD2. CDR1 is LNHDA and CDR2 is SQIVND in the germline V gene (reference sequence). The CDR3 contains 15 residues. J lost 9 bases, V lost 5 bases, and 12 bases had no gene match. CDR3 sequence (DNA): TGTGCCAGTAGTGATGTCGGGACTAGACCGGGTGAGCAGTTCTTC. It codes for CASSDVGTRPGEQFF.

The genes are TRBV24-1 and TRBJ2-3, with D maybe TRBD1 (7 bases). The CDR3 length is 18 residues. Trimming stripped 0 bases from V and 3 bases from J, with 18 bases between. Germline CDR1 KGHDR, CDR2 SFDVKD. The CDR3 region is CATSDLQGGSQGTDTQYF. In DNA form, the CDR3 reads TGTGCCACCAGTGATTTGCAGGGGGGCTCCCAGGGGACAGATACGCAGTATTTT.

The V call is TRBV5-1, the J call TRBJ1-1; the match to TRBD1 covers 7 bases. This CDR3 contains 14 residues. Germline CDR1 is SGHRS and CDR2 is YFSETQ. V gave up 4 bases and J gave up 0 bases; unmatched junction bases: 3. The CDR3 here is CASSHDRVNTEAFF. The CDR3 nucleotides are TGCGCCAGCAGCCACGACAGGGTGAACACTGAAGCTTTCTTT.

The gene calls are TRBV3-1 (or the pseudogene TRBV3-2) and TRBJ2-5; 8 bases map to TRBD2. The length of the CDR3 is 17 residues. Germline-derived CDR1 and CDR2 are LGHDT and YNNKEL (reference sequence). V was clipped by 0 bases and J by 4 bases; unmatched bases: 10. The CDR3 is CASSQDSSGRPRETQYF. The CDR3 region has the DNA TGTGCCAGCAGCCAAGATAGCAGCGGGAGACCCCGAGAGACCCAGTACTTC.

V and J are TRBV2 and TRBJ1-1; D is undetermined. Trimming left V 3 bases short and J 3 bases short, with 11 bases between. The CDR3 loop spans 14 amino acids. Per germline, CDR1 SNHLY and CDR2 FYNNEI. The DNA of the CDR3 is TGTGCCAGCAGTGAGTTGTTAACAGACACTGAAGCTTTCTTT. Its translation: CASSELLTDTEAFF.

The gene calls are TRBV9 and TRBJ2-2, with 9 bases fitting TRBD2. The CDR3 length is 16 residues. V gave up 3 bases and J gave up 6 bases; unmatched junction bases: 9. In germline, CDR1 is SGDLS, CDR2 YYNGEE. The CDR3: CASSARLAALAGELFF. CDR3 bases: TGTGCCAGCAGCGCCCGACTAGCGGCCCTGGCCGGGGAGCTGTTTTTT.

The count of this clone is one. Written as DNA, the CDR3 is TGCGCCAGCAGCTTGGTGGCCCGACTAGCGGGGTACAATGAGCAGTTCTTC. As protein: CASSLVARLAGYNEQFF. The chain has TRBV5-1 and TRBJ2-1, with 11 bases lining up with TRBD2. The junction had 6 bases not matched to a gene; V was cut back by 0 bases and J by 4 bases. The CDR3 is made up of 17 amino acids. The germline CDR1 and CDR2 sequences are SGHRS and YFSETQ.

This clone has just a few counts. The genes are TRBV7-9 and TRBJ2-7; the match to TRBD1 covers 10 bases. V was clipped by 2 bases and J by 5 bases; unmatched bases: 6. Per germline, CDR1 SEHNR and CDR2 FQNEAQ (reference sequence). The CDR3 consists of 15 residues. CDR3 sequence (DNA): TGTGCCAGCAGCTTAACAGGGACAGGGGCTGACGAGCAGTACTTC. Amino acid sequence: CASSLTGTGADEQYF.

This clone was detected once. The CDR3 reads CASSGVSSGNTIYF. The CDR3 DNA reads as TGTGCCAGCAGTGGCGTATCCTCTGGAAACACCATATATTTT. The chain recombines TRBV2 with TRBJ1-3; no reliable D call. The V end was cut by 4 bases, the J end by 0 bases, with 7 bases between. There are 14 residues in the CDR3. The V gene's germline CDR1 is SNHLY and CDR2 FYNNEI. The full variable domain, in which reference TRBV2 and TRBJ1-3 provide the parts outside the CDR3, is EPEVTQTPSHQVTQMGQEVILRCVPISNHLYFYWYRQILGQKVEFLVSFYNNEISEKSEIFDDQFSVERPDGSNFTLKIRSTKLEDSAMYFCASSGVSSGNTIYFGEGSWLTVV.

DNA of the CDR3: TGTGCCAGCAGTTTCGGCGTACTAGTAGGCGAGCAGTACTTC. Amino acid sequence: CASSFGVLVGEQYF. The chain links TRBV4-2 to TRBJ2-7; tentative D call: TRBD2 (5 bases). This CDR3 comprises 14 residues. V was trimmed by 6 bases and J by 6 bases, leaving 18 bases between them. Germline V gene data show CDR1 as LGHNA and CDR2 as YNFKEQ.

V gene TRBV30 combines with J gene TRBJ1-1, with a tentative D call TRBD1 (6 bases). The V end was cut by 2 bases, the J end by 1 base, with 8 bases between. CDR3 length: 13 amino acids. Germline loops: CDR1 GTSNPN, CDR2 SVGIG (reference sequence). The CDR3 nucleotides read TGTGCCTGGAGTATCAGGGGGAACACTGAAGCTTTCTTT. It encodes CAWSIRGNTEAFF.

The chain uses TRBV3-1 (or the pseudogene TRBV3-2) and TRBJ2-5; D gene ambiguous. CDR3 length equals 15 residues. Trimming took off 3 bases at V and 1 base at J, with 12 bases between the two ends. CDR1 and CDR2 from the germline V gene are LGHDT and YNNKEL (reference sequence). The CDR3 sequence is CASSHSRLIQETQYF. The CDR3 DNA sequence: TGTGCCAGCAGCCATTCTAGGTTAATCCAAGAGACCCAGTACTTC.

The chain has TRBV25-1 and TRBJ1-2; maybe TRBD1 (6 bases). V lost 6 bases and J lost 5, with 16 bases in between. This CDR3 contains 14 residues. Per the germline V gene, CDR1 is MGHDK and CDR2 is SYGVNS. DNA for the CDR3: TGTGCCAGCAGCCCCTCGGGGGGGCAGTATGGCTACACCTTC. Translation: CASSPSGGQYGYTF.

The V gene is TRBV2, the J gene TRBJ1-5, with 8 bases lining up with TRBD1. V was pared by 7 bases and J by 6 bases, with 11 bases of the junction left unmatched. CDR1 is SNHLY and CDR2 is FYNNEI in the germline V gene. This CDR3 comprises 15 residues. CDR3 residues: CASTPDRGGGQPQHF. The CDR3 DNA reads TGTGCCAGCACCCCTGACAGGGGCGGGGGTCAGCCCCAGCATTTT.

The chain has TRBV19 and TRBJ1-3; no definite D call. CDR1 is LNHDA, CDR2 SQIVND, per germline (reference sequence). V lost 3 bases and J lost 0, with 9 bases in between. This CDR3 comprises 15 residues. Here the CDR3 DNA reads TGTGCCAGTAGTATCCCGACTCGCTCTGGAAACACCATATATTTT. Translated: CASSIPTRSGNTIYF.

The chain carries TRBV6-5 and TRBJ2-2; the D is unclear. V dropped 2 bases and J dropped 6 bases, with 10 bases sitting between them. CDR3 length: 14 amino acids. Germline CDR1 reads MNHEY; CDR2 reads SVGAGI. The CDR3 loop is CASSYRGGPGELFF. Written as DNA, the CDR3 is TGTGCCAGCAGTTACCGAGGTGGTCCCGGGGAGCTGTTTTTT.

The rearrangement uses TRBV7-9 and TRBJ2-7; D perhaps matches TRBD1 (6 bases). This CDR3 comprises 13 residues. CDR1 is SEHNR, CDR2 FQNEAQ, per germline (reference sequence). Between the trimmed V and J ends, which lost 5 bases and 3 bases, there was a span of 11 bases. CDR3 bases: TGTGCCAGCAGCGACAGGACCCGCTACGAGCAGTACTTC. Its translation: CASSDRTRYEQYF.

CDR3 sequence reads: CASSLGLAGVDEQYF. As DNA, the CDR3 is TGCGCCAGCAGCTTGGGACTAGCGGGAGTAGACGAGCAGTACTTC. The genes are TRBV5-1 and TRBJ2-7, with 12 nucleotides matching TRBD2. This CDR3 spans 15 amino acids. Germline V gene sequence: CDR1 SGHRS, CDR2 YFSETQ. J lost 5 bases, V lost 0 bases, and 3 bases had no gene match.

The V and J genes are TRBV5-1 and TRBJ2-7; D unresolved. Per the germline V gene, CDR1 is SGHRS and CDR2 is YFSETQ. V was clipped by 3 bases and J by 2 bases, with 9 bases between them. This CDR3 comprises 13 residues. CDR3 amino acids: CASSYDGAYEQYF. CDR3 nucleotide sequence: TGCGCCAGCAGCTACGACGGAGCCTACGAGCAGTACTTC.